Each of the 22 T cell receptor beta chains below was sequenced from the same sample in a study of cytotoxic CD8 clonotypes in ibrutinib-treated CLL. Assay used: immunoSEQ multiplex PCR; TCRdb lists only in-frame clones, some missing. The data show tens of thousands of clones, approximately 54% seen once. Sequencing was performed on PBMCs, taken after 12 months of ibrutinib treatment. All receptors derive from a human donor with chronic lymphocytic leukemia.

The gene calls are TRBV5-4 and TRBJ2-1, with D possibly being TRBD1 (6 bases). Trimming left V 1 base short and J 9 bases short, with 17 bases between. This CDR3 is 15 amino acids long. The germline CDR1 and CDR2 sequences are SGHNT and YYREEE (reference sequence). The CDR3 is CASSLIGTSHGEQFF. The CDR3 DNA reads as TGTGCCAGCAGCTTGATCGGGACATCACACGGTGAGCAGTTCTTC.

V and J are TRBV28 and TRBJ2-4; TRBD1 might be the D (6 bases). Trimming pared 10 bases from V and 3 bases from J, leaving 13 bases between. The CDR3 loop spans 13 amino acids. Germline V gene lookup returns CDR1 MDHEN and CDR2 SYDVKM. In DNA, the CDR3 is TGTGCCACCCAGGGGCCCGGCAAAAACATTCAGTACTTC. Amino acids: CATQGPGKNIQYF.

This clone was seen many times. The rearrangement uses TRBV29-1 and TRBJ1-2, with no clear D. Germline CDR1 is SQVTM and CDR2 is ANQGSEA. The germline V and J ends were trimmed by 3 bases and 5 bases, with 13 bases remaining between them. The CDR3 contains 13 residues. The CDR3 spells CSVDSVYNYGYTF. Here the CDR3 DNA reads TGCAGCGTTGATTCGGTTTATAATTATGGCTACACCTTC.

A few counts support this clone. The rearrangement joins TRBV6-5 to TRBJ1-5; weak D call: TRBD1 (6 bases). V lost 5 bases and J 5 bases, leaving 13 bases between the germline ends. The length of the CDR3 is 14 residues. CDR1 MNHEY and CDR2 SVGAGI come from the germline V gene. CDR3 in amino acids: CASSMGTPDQPQHF. CDR3 nucleotide sequence: TGTGCCAGCAGTATGGGGACACCCGATCAGCCCCAGCATTTT.

The gene calls are TRBV28 and TRBJ2-7, with unresolved D. This CDR3 comprises 18 residues. Germline CDR1 and CDR2: MDHEN and SYDVKM. The V gene lost 3 bases and the J gene lost 1 base, with 22 bases spanning the gap. CDR3 in DNA: TGTGCCAGCAGTTTTGTCAAACCCCCAACACGAGAGTCCTACGAGCAGTACTTC. Protein sequence: CASSFVKPPTRESYEQYF.

This clone was seen only a few times. The gene calls are TRBV28 and TRBJ2-1; D is unclear. The CDR3 length is 11 residues. The V gene lost 5 bases and the J gene lost 7 bases, with 6 bases spanning the gap. The germline CDR1 and CDR2 sequences are MDHEN and SYDVKM. In DNA form, the CDR3 reads TGTGCCAGCAGTGTTAGGAATGAGCAGTTCTTC. This encodes CASSVRNEQFF.

The genes are TRBV28 and TRBJ2-5, with TRBD2 identical over 7 bases. The germline V gene has CDR1 MDHEN and CDR2 SYDVKM. This CDR3 region has 16 residues. Trimming removed 5 bases from V and 3 bases from J; junction bases left unmatched: 12. For the CDR3, the DNA is TGTGCCAGCAGTCAGGGACTTAGGGGAGGGGAAGAGACCCAGTACTTC. Translating it yields CASSQGLRGGEETQYF.

The chain couples TRBV7-6 to TRBJ2-1, with D possibly matching TRBD2 (7 bases). The ends were cut back, 5 bases at V and 6 bases at J, with 17 bases in the middle. In germline, CDR1 is SGHVS, CDR2 FNYEAQ. This CDR3 comprises 15 residues. CDR3 region: CASSPLGGQTNEQFF. The DNA of the CDR3 is TGTGCCAGCAGCCCGCTGGGGGGGCAAACCAATGAGCAGTTCTTC. Supplemented by reference TRBV7-6 and TRBJ2-1, the full variable domain reads GAGVSQSPRYKVTKRGQDVALRCDPISGHVSLYWYRQALGQGPEFLTYFNYEAQQDKSGLPNDRFSAERPEGSISTLTIQRTEQRDSAMYRCASSPLGGQTNEQFFGPGTRLTVL.

This chain links TRBV4-2 with TRBJ1-4; tentatively, D is TRBD1 (6 bases). The V end lost 4 bases, the J end lost 7 bases, and 13 bases lay between the germline ends. CDR3 size: 14 residues. CDR1 and CDR2 from the germline V gene are LGHNA and YNFKEQ. CDR3 sequence: CASSLLRGGEKLFF. The CDR3 DNA sequence: TGTGCCAGCAGCCTATTGAGGGGGGGTGAAAAACTGTTTTTT.

This chain connects TRBV14 to TRBJ2-3, with D perhaps TRBD1 or TRBD2 (6 bases each). The V gene lost 0 bases and the J gene lost 4 bases, with 20 bases spanning the gap. The CDR3 consists of 18 residues. Germline loops: CDR1 SGHDN, CDR2 FVKESK. CDR3: CASSQEDGRDGGPDTQYF. The DNA for the CDR3 is TGTGCCAGCAGCCAAGAGGATGGGCGGGATGGGGGGCCAGATACGCAGTATTTT.

The CDR3 region has the DNA TGTGCCAGCAGCGTAGGTTCCTCCAGGTTATCTGGAAACACCATATATTTT. Its translation: CASSVGSSRLSGNTIYF. The V gene is TRBV9, the J gene TRBJ1-3; no firm D call. V gave up 0 bases and J gave up 1 base, with 14 bases separating them. The CDR3 sequence is 17 residues long. The germline V gene encodes CDR1 SGDLS and CDR2 YYNGEE. Based on the CDR3 plus reference TRBV9 and TRBJ1-3, the full variable domain is DSGVTQTPKHLITATGQRVTLRCSPRSGDLSVYWYQQSLDQGLQFLIQYYNGEERAKGNILERFSAQQFPDLHSELNLSSLELGDSALYFCASSVGSSRLSGNTIYFGEGSWLTVV.

V usage is TRBV19 and J usage is TRBJ1-1; TRBD1 might be the D (6 bases). V was trimmed by 6 bases and J by 4 bases, leaving 18 bases between them. Per germline, CDR1 LNHDA and CDR2 SQIVND (reference sequence). The CDR3 consists of 15 residues. The CDR3 loop is CASRQGGGGVTEAFF. CDR3 bases: TGTGCCAGTAGACAGGGTGGCGGTGGGGTCACTGAAGCTTTCTTT.

This clone appeared a few times. This chain links TRBV6-5 with TRBJ2-3; D is uncertain. The germline CDR1 and CDR2 sequences are MNHEY and SVGAGI. The CDR3 has 14 residues. V was pared by 5 bases and J by 4 bases, with 13 bases between. This CDR3 reads CASSGVALADTQYF. DNA for the CDR3: TGTGCCAGCAGTGGGGTAGCTCTGGCAGATACGCAGTATTTT.

A few counts support this clone. The V and J genes are TRBV28 and TRBJ2-3; 7 nucleotides match TRBD2. V lost 4 bases to trimming and J lost 3 bases; unmatched junction nucleotides: 7. The length of the CDR3 is 15 residues. Germline V gene sequence: CDR1 MDHEN, CDR2 SYDVKM. The CDR3 DNA reads as TGTGCCAGCAGTTCCCCTAGTAGCGGGACAGATACGCAGTATTTT. Translating it yields CASSSPSSGTDTQYF.

The rearrangement uses TRBV5-1 and TRBJ2-5; no firm D call. Germline-derived CDR1 and CDR2 are SGHRS and YFSETQ. There are 14 residues in the CDR3. Trimming removed 0 bases from V and 0 bases from J, with 6 bases in between. The CDR3 DNA reads as TGCGCCAGCAGCTTGGGACTTAACCAAGAGACCCAGTACTTC. It translates to CASSLGLNQETQYF. Using reference TRBV5-1 and TRBJ2-5 for the parts outside the CDR3, the full variable domain is KAGVTQTPRYLIKTRGQQVTLSCSPISGHRSVSWYQQTPGQGLQFLFEYFSETQRNKGNFPGRFSGRQFSNSRSEMNVSTLELGDSALYLCASSLGLNQETQYFGPGTRLLVL.

The table lists this clone with a few counts. The chain joins TRBV9 to TRBJ2-5, with D perhaps TRBD2 (6 bases). CDR3 length equals 14 residues. Germline assignment: CDR1 SGDLS and CDR2 YYNGEE. V was shortened by 0 bases and J by 4 bases, with 10 bases between the two germline ends. In nucleotides, the CDR3 is TGTGCCAGCAGCGTAGACTCCGGGAGAGAGACCCAGTACTTC. Translated: CASSVDSGRETQYF.

This clone was seen only a few times. The rearrangement uses TRBV5-6 and TRBJ2-1; no reliable D call. The CDR3 is 13 amino acids. Germline V gene sequence: CDR1 SGHDT, CDR2 YYEEEE. V was cut by 3 bases and J by 7 bases, with 11 bases left in between. The CDR3 loop reads CASSSTFGNEQFF. The CDR3 coding sequence is TGTGCCAGCAGCTCGACCTTCGGAAATGAGCAGTTCTTC.

This clone came up a few times. The chain has TRBV7-8 and TRBJ2-3; the match to TRBD1 covers 9 bases. Germline V gives CDR1 SGHVS, CDR2 FQNEAQ. This CDR3 comprises 15 residues. Unmatched junction bases numbered 6, after V lost 5 bases and J lost 3 bases. The CDR3 nucleotides are TGTGCCAGCAGCCGTATAGGACAGGGGACAGATACGCAGTATTTT. As protein: CASSRIGQGTDTQYF.

V is TRBV7-2 and J is TRBJ2-2, with D tentatively TRBD2 (5 bases). This CDR3 spans 13 amino acids. V dropped 4 bases and J dropped 6 bases, with 9 bases sitting between them. Germline V gives CDR1 SGHTA, CDR2 FQGNSA. In nucleotides, the CDR3 is TGTGCCAGCAGCTCCGAGGGTGCCGGGGAGCTGTTTTTT. Translated, it gives CASSSEGAGELFF.

The chain carries TRBV7-2 and TRBJ2-3; unclear D gene. This CDR3 spans 15 amino acids. The germline V and J ends were trimmed by 3 bases and 0 bases, with 10 bases remaining between them. Per germline, CDR1 SGHTA and CDR2 FQGNSA. The CDR3 coding sequence is TGTGCCAGCAGCTTGTCCGGACCTAGCACAGATACGCAGTATTTT. It yields the protein CASSLSGPSTDTQYF.

This clone was picked up many times. The chain carries TRBV27 and TRBJ2-7; TRBD1 aligns across 8 bases. This CDR3 has 13 amino acids. Trimming took 6 bases from V and 3 from J; bases not matched to a gene: 4. Germline V lookup: CDR1 MNHEY, CDR2 SMNVEV (reference sequence). The CDR3 loop is CASSYGQGYEQYV. CDR3 bases: TGTGCCAGCAGCTATGGACAGGGCTACGAGCAGTACGTC.

This clone is a singleton in its sample. V and J are TRBV7-9 and TRBJ1-3; D possibly corresponds to TRBD1 (5 bases). Germline V gene lookup returns CDR1 SEHNR and CDR2 FQNEAQ (reference sequence). The CDR3 contains 15 residues. Trimming took off 6 bases at V and 4 bases at J, with 16 bases between the two ends. This CDR3 is CASREGRARGNTIYF. The CDR3 DNA follows: TGTGCCAGCAGAGAGGGGAGGGCGCGCGGAAACACCATATATTTT.